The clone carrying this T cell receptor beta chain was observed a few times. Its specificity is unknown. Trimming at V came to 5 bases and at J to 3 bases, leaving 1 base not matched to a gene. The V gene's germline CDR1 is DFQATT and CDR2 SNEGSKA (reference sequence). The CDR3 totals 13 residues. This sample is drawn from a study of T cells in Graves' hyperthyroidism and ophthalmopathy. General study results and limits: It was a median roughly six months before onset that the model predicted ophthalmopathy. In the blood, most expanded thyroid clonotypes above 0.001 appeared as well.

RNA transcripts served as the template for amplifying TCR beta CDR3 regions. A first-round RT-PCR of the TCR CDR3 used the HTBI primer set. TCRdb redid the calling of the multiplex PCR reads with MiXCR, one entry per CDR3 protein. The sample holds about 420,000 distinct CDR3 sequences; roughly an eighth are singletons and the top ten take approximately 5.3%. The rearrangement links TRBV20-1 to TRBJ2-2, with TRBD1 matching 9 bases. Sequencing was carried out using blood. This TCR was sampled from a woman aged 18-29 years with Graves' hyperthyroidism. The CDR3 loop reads CSAGQGYTGELFF. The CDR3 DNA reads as TGCAGTGCTGGACAGGGGTACACCGGGGAGCTGTTTTTT.